Each of the 26 T cell receptor beta chains below was sequenced from the same sample in a study of blood T cells in healthy people across ages. Then a second PCR, running about 7 to 11 cycles, was carried out with a sample-barcoded 5' primer and a J-beta primer mix. Via MiXCR, TCRdb re-called the 5' RACE reads, giving one row per CDR3 protein. The table shows about 2 million distinct CDR3 sequences, with roughly 52% occurring only once. Input material: blood. The receptors come from a woman aged 40 to 50 in good health.

The chain carries TRBV13 and TRBJ1-6, with a weak D call TRBD1 (5 bases). V lost 0 bases, J lost 10 bases, and 13 bases lay in between. Germline CDR1 PRHDT, CDR2 FYEKMQ (reference sequence). This CDR3 has 15 amino acids. The CDR3 sequence: CASSLGVGGVSPLHF. Here the CDR3 DNA reads TGTGCCAGCAGCTTAGGTGTGGGGGGAGTCTCACCCCTCCACTTT. The complete variable domain, with remaining parts taken from reference TRBV13 and TRBJ1-6, reads AAGVIQSPRHLIKEKRETATLKCYPIPRHDTVYWYQQGPGQDPQFLISFYEKMQSDKGSIPDRFSAQQFSDYHSELNMSSLELGDSALYFCASSLGVGGVSPLHFGNGTRLTVT.

This clonotype was counted only a few times. This chain joins TRBV29-1 and TRBJ2-7; 7 positions match TRBD1. The CDR3 loop spans 14 amino acids. Germline CDR1 and CDR2: SQVTM and ANQGSEA. Losses at the gene ends were 7 bases for V and 0 bases for J; bases not matched to a gene: 9. Here the CDR3 reads CSAEQGPNSYEQYF. CDR3 nucleotide sequence: TGCAGCGCCGAACAGGGGCCTAACTCCTACGAGCAGTACTTC.

Worth noting for this clonotype: This could be a read error, since a much larger clone is one nucleotide away. The rearrangement links TRBV5-5 to TRBJ2-5; TRBD2 aligns across 7 bases. Germline V gene data show CDR1 as SGHKS and CDR2 as YYEKEE (reference sequence). This CDR3 has 13 residues. CDR3 residues: CASTLAAQEAQYF. In DNA form, the CDR3 reads TGTGCCAGCACCCTAGCGGCTCAAGAGGCCCAGTACTTC.

J is TRBJ2-5 and V is TRBV7-2; TRBD2 aligns across 8 bases. Germline trimming cut 2 bases from V and 1 base from J; bases unmatched to any gene: 9. The germline V gene has CDR1 SGHTA and CDR2 FQGNSA. The CDR3 runs to 17 residues. DNA of the CDR3: TGTGCCAGCAGCTTACCTGGGGTAGCGGGGCCCCAAGAGACCCAGTACTTC. Its protein product is CASSLPGVAGPQETQYF. The full variable domain, with the rest looked up from reference TRBV7-2 and TRBJ2-5, is GAGVSQSPSNKVTEKGKDVELRCDPISGHTALYWYRQSLGQGLEFLIYFQGNSAPDKSGLPSDRFSAERTGGSVSTLTIQRTQQEDSAVYLCASSLPGVAGPQETQYFGPGTRLLVL.

This clonotype was counted a few times. This chain links TRBV20-1 with TRBJ1-5, with unresolved D. Germline V gene sequence: CDR1 DFQATT, CDR2 SNEGSKA (reference sequence). CDR3 size: 17 residues. Trimming stripped 1 base from V and 0 bases from J, with 16 bases between. CDR3 loop: CSARGGGQVNSNQPQHF. The CDR3 nucleotides are TGCAGTGCTAGAGGGGGTGGGCAGGTGAATAGCAATCAGCCCCAGCATTTT.

In regard to this clonotype: A much larger clone lies one base from this, so it may be a read error. This rearrangement joins TRBV7-6 to TRBJ1-2, with D unresolved. The V end lost 8 bases, the J end lost 4 bases, and 11 bases lay between the germline ends. CDR3 length equals 12 residues. The germline CDR1 and CDR2 sequences are SGHVS and FNYEAQ. CDR3 nucleotide sequence: TGTGCCAGCGCAGACTCTAGCTATGGCTACACCTTC. Translated: CASADSSYGYTF.

The chain couples TRBV9 to TRBJ1-2, with 9 bases fitting TRBD1. The J segment lost 8 bases and the V segment lost 4 bases, leaving 9 bases of the junction unmatched. This CDR3 is 14 amino acids long. Looked up from germline, CDR1 is SGDLS and CDR2 is YYNGEE. The DNA of the CDR3 is TGTGCCAGCAGCCCGAGGACAGGGGCTCAAGGCTACACCTTC. Translated: CASSPRTGAQGYTF.

V gene TRBV7-9 combines with J gene TRBJ2-7; no clear D. The J call could be wrong; TRBJ2-5 is a better fit for the DNA end. CDR3 size: 12 residues. CDR1 SEHNR and CDR2 FQNEAQ come from the germline V gene (reference sequence). CDR3 DNA: TGTGCCAGCAGCACCCAGGCCGAGACCCAGTACTTC. Its translation is CASSTQAETQYF.

CDR3: CASSSSDRLGYEQYF. DNA for the CDR3: TGTGCCAGCAGTTCCTCAGACAGACTTGGCTACGAGCAGTACTTC. The J gene is TRBJ2-7, the V gene TRBV27; D may be TRBD1 (5 bases). V was cut by 4 bases and J by 3 bases, with 16 bases left in between. Germline CDR1 and CDR2: MNHEY and SMNVEV (reference sequence). CDR3 length: 15 amino acids.

This clonotype was counted ten times or more. The chain employs TRBV25-1 and TRBJ2-3; TRBD2 might be the D (5 bases). The CDR3 is 11 amino acids. Trimming stripped 8 bases from V and 5 bases from J, with 8 bases between. The germline CDR1 and CDR2 sequences are MGHDK and SYGVNS. CDR3 residues: CASAAGDTQYF. The CDR3 nucleotides are TGTGCCAGCGCGGCGGGAGATACGCAGTATTTT.

V is TRBV5-1 and J is TRBJ2-3, with D unresolved. In germline, CDR1 is SGHRS, CDR2 YFSETQ. This CDR3 spans 14 amino acids. The V gene lost 3 bases and the J gene lost 6 bases, with 14 bases spanning the gap. CDR3 nucleotides: TGCGCCAGCAGCTCCCGGGTCCAGCTGGATACGCAGTATTTT. Encoded protein: CASSSRVQLDTQYF.

CDR3 DNA sequence: TGTGCCAGTAGTACCCGCGGAGGGTCCGGGGAGCTGTTTTTT. Residues: CASSTRGGSGELFF. This chain joins TRBV19 and TRBJ2-2, with D perhaps TRBD2 (6 bases). CDR3 size: 14 residues. The V end lost 4 bases, the J end lost 6 bases, and 12 bases lay between the germline ends. The germline V gene encodes CDR1 LNHDA and CDR2 SQIVND (reference sequence).

The rearrangement uses TRBV27 and TRBJ2-4; D is uncertain. The DNA matches TRBJ2-5 better at its end, which makes the J call doubtful. Germline CDR1 reads MNHEY; CDR2 reads SMNVEV (reference sequence). This CDR3 has 15 amino acids. The CDR3 sequence is CASSPQGLRWETQYF. CDR3 bases: TGTGCCAGCAGCCCCCAAGGCCTCCGTTGGGAGACCCAGTACTTC.

The chain links TRBV20-1 to TRBJ2-2; TRBD1 matches at 7 bases. The J segment lost 5 bases and the V segment lost 1 base, leaving 4 bases of the junction unmatched. This CDR3 has 14 residues. CDR1 and CDR2 (germline): DFQATT, SNEGSKA (reference sequence). The CDR3 DNA reads as TGCAGTGCTAGAGTGGTCAGGGGGACCGGGGAGCTGTTTTTT. This translates into CSARVVRGTGELFF.

The V and J genes are TRBV5-6 and TRBJ2-1; a weak D match, TRBD1 (6 bases). V shed 5 bases and J shed 5 bases, with 23 bases lying between them. From germline, CDR1 is SGHDT and CDR2 YYEEEE. There are 17 residues in the CDR3. The CDR3 region is CASRFFYRVKRNNEQFF. The CDR3 region has the DNA TGTGCCAGCAGATTTTTCTACAGGGTGAAGAGGAACAATGAGCAGTTCTTC. The full variable domain, completed using reference TRBV5-6 and TRBJ2-1, is DAGVTQSPTHLIKTRGQQVTLRCSPKSGHDTVSWYQQALGQGPQFIFQYYEEEERQRGNFPDRFSGHQFPNYSSELNVNALLLGDSALYLCASRFFYRVKRNNEQFFGPGTRLTVL.

The J gene is TRBJ1-1, the V gene TRBV6-1; D unresolved. In germline, CDR1 is MNHNS, CDR2 SASEGT. Trimming removed 11 bases at V and 0 bases at J, with 13 bases between. The CDR3 covers 13 residues. CDR3 protein: CAADRGMNTEAFF. In DNA form, the CDR3 reads TGTGCCGCCGACCGGGGAATGAACACTGAAGCTTTCTTT.

This sequence joins TRBV20-1 and TRBJ1-5; TRBD1 matches at 9 bases. Losses at the gene ends were 5 bases for V and 6 bases for J; bases not matched to a gene: 11. This CDR3 is 15 amino acids long. CDR1 is DFQATT, CDR2 SNEGSKA, per germline (reference sequence). CDR3 loop: CSAPTGTGRRQPQHF. CDR3 DNA: TGCAGTGCTCCGACCGGGACAGGGCGGCGTCAGCCCCAGCATTTT.

This clonotype was picked up a small number of times. This chain links TRBV20-1 with TRBJ1-5; D possibly corresponds to TRBD1 (6 bases). The germline V and J ends were trimmed by 2 bases and 7 bases, with 15 bases remaining between them. CDR3 length: 14 residues. Germline CDR1 is DFQATT and CDR2 is SNEGSKA (reference sequence). The CDR3 sequence is CSARYTGSGQPQHF. The CDR3 DNA sequence: TGCAGTGCTAGATATACAGGGTCGGGGCAGCCCCAGCATTTT.

This chain connects TRBV20-1 to TRBJ1-1; the match to TRBD1 covers 7 bases. Trimming at V came to 6 bases and at J to 1 base, leaving 5 bases not matched to a gene. The CDR3 totals 13 residues. Germline V gene sequence: CDR1 DFQATT, CDR2 SNEGSKA (reference sequence). The chain's CDR3 is CSARGEENTEAFF. The CDR3 region has the DNA TGCAGTGCCAGGGGGGAAGAGAACACTGAAGCTTTCTTT.

The chain is built from TRBV28 and TRBJ2-3; 9 nucleotides line up with TRBD1. Germline values: CDR1 MDHEN, CDR2 SYDVKM. This CDR3 region has 16 residues. The junction had 11 bases not matched to a gene; V was cut back by 6 bases and J by 4 bases. The CDR3 region has the DNA TGTGCCAGCAGGAAAGCCGGGACAGGGTACTCAGATACGCAGTATTTT. As protein: CASRKAGTGYSDTQYF.

This clonotype was observed a few times. The chain couples TRBV20-1 to TRBJ2-3; 7 bases are shared with TRBD2. The germline V gene encodes CDR1 DFQATT and CDR2 SNEGSKA (reference sequence). The ends lost 5 bases at V and 2 bases at J; junction bases unmatched: 4. There are 13 residues in the CDR3. The DNA for the CDR3 is TGCAGTGCTGGAGCGGGAAACACAGATACGCAGTATTTT. Protein sequence: CSAGAGNTDTQYF.

This clonotype showed up just a few times. This chain uses TRBV20-1 with TRBJ2-3; 8 bases agree with TRBD1. V lost 5 bases, J lost 2 bases, and 6 bases stayed unmatched. The CDR3 loop spans 14 amino acids. CDR1 is DFQATT, CDR2 SNEGSKA, per germline (reference sequence). The CDR3 DNA follows: TGCAGTGCTGATCCGGGACAGGTCACAGATACGCAGTATTTT. Its translation is CSADPGQVTDTQYF.

V and J are TRBV5-1 and TRBJ1-2; D may be TRBD1 (6 bases). CDR3 length: 14 residues. From germline, CDR1 is SGHRS and CDR2 YFSETQ. V shed 4 bases and J shed 4 bases, with 14 bases lying between them. Here the CDR3 reads CASSPGTNSYGYTF. CDR3 bases: TGCGCCAGCAGCCCCGGGACAAACTCCTATGGCTACACCTTC.

The chain combines TRBV6-5 with TRBJ2-3; 9 bases are shared with TRBD1. The CDR3 spans 15 residues. Germline V gene data show CDR1 as MNHEY and CDR2 as SVGAGI. Trimming removed 5 bases from V and 3 bases from J; junction bases left unmatched: 6. As DNA, the CDR3 is TGTGCCAGCAGTCGCACGGGGACAGGGACAGATACGCAGTATTTT. The encoded protein is CASSRTGTGTDTQYF.

With respect to this clonotype: A read error may be the cause here, since a much bigger clone is one base away. The CDR3: CATSSMNTEAFF. In DNA, the CDR3 is TGTGCCACCAGTTCCATGAACACTGAAGCTTTCTTT. The chain is built from TRBV24-1 and TRBJ1-1, with D hard to call. The germline V gene encodes CDR1 KGHDR and CDR2 SFDVKD. Trimming shortened V by 6 bases and J by 0 bases, and 4 bases separated the two germline ends. This CDR3 comprises 12 residues.

This clonotype was seen more than once but under ten times. The CDR3 loop is CASSLTFPGTGLIGTYEQYF. DNA of the CDR3: TGTGCCAGCAGCTTAACCTTCCCCGGGACAGGGCTTATCGGGACCTACGAGCAGTACTTC. The rearrangement joins TRBV7-6 to TRBJ2-7, with TRBD1 identical over 9 bases. Germline CDR1 and CDR2: SGHVS and FNYEAQ. The CDR3 totals 20 residues. Trimming cost V 2 bases and J 2 bases; bases outside gene matches: 19.